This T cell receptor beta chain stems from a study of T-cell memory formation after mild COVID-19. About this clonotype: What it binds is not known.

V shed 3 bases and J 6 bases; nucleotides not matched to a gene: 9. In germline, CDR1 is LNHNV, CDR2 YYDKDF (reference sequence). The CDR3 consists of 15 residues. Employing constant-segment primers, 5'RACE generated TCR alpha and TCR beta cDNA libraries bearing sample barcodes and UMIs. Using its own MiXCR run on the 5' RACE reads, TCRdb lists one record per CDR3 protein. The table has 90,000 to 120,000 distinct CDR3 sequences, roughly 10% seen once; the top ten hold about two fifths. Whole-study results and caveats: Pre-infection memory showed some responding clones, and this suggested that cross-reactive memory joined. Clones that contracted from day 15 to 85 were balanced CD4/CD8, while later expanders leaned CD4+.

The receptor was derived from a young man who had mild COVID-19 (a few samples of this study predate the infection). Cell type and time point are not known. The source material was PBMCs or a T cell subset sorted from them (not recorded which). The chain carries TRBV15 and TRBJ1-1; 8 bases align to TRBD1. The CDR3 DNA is TGTGCCACCAGCAGCACCGGGACAGGCGTTCCTGAAGCTTTCTTT. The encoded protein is CATSSTGTGVPEAFF.